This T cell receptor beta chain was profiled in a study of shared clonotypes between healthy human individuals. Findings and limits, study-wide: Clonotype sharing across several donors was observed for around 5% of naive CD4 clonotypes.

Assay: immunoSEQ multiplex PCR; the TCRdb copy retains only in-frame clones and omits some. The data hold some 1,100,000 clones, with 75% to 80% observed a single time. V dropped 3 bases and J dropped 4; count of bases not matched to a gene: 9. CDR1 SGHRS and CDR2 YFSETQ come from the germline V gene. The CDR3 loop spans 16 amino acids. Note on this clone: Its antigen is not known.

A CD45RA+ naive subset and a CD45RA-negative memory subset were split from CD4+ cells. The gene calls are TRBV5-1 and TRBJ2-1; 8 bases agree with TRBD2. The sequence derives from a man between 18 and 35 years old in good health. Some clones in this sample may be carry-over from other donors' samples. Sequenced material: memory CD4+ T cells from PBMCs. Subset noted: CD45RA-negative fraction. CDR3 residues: CASSSTPSGGYNEQFF. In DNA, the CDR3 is TGCGCCAGCAGCTCCACCCCCTCGGGAGGGTACAATGAGCAGTTCTTC.